These T cell receptor beta chains were read from a single sample in a study of shared clonotypes between healthy human individuals. Generated by immunoSEQ multiplex PCR, the TCRdb table keeps only in-frame clones and is missing some. The sample includes over 2,000,000 clones, around 93% of them seen just once. The sequencing sample was made of naive CD8+ T cells from PBMCs. These receptor sequences come from a man younger than 30 in good health. Some clones in this sample may be carry-over from other donors' samples. Each CDR3 is given with its conserved first and last residue. A D gene is named only where the DNA matches it firmly. Rows may omit the clone size; those that give it use once, few, many or a size class.

NA,NA,TRBV27,TRBJ2-1,TGTGCCAGCAGTCCCGGCGGGCCCTACAATGAGCAGTTCTTC,CASSPGGPYNEQFF
NA,TRBD1,TRBV7-9,TRBJ2-7,TGTGCCAGCAGCCCCCGGACAGGGGAGAACGAGCAGTACTTC,CASSPRTGENEQYF
NA,NA,TRBV11-2,TRBJ1-2,TGTGCCAGCAGCTTAGAAAACTTCAACTATGGCTACACCTTC,CASSLENFNYGYTF
NA,NA,TRBV27,TRBJ2-1,TGTGCCAGCAGTCCCTCGACCACCTCCTACAATGAGCAGTTCTTC,CASSPSTTSYNEQFF
once,TRBD1,TRBV5-6,TRBJ1-2,TGTGCCAGCAGCTTGGGTACAGGGGTTCGAGACTATGGCTACACCTTC,CASSLGTGVRDYGYTF
NA,TRBD2,TRBV4-1,TRBJ2-1,TGCGCCAGCAGCCGCCGGACTAGCGTCTACAATGAGCAGTTCTTC,CASSRRTSVYNEQFF
NA,TRBD2,TRBV4-1,TRBJ2-7,TGCGCCAGCAGCCAAGCGGGGGGGGACGAAAGAGGATCTTACGAGCAGTACTTC,CASSQAGGDERGSYEQYF
NA,NA,TRBV2,TRBJ2-1,TGTGCCAGCAGCACCCCTGGAGGGACAGGGGAACTAGCGGGCCCCTACAATGAGCAGTTCTTC,CASSTPGGTGELAGPYNEQFF
NA,NA,TRBV21-1,TRBJ2-7,TGTGCCAGCAGCTCCCTTGGGGAGGGAACCTACGAGCAGTACTTC,CASSSLGEGTYEQYF
NA,NA,TRBV6-6,TRBJ2-6,TGTGCCAGCCTTGATCCCTCTGGGGCCAACGTCCTGACTTTC,CASLDPSGANVLTF
NA,TRBD1,TRBV7-9,TRBJ2-3,TGTGCCAGCAGCTCCAACTATTACGGGACAGGGGCAAATACGCAGTATTTT,CASSSNYYGTGANTQYF
NA,TRBD1,TRBV10-3,TRBJ1-1,TGTGCCATCAGTGATCCTTCAAAGGGGCAGGGGGCGAGGAACACTGAAGCTTTCTTT,CAISDPSKGQGARNTEAFF
NA,TRBD1,TRBV5-5,TRBJ2-7,TGTGCCAGCAGCATTTCCGGGACAGCCACCTACGAGCAGTACTTC,CASSISGTATYEQYF
NA,TRBD1,TRBV10-3,TRBJ2-7,TGTGCCATCAGTGAGGGTCAACAGGGGGCGCGCGAGCAGTACTTC,CAISEGQQGAREQYF
NA,NA,TRBV4-1,TRBJ1-2,TGCGCCAGCAGCCAAAGCAATGCTAACTATGGCTACACCTTC,CASSQSNANYGYTF
NA,NA,TRBV11-2,TRBJ2-3,TGTGCCAGCAGCTTGGGGCAGCTCCTTTCGGATACGCAGTATTTT,CASSLGQLLSDTQYF
few,NA,TRBV7-9,TRBJ1-1,TGTGCCAGCAGCTTAGGCAGGGTGGGTAGGACTGAAGCTTTCTTT,CASSLGRVGRTEAFF
NA,TRBD2,TRBV19,TRBJ2-2,TGTGCCAGTAGTAAAGGACTAGCGGGAGGGTACACCGGGGAGCTGTTTTTT,CASSKGLAGGYTGELFF
NA,TRBD1,TRBV7-8,TRBJ2-7,TGTGCCAGCAGCTTAGCGGCTCCGGGACAGCCAGAGCAGTACTTC,CASSLAAPGQPEQYF
NA,NA,TRBV27,TRBJ2-6,TGTGCCAGCACCTGGGGGGTGACTGGGGCCAACGTCCTGACTTTC,CASTWGVTGANVLTF
NA,NA,TRBV5-6,TRBJ2-4,TGTGCCAGCAGCTTGGTACGGGAAAACATTCAGTACTTC,CASSLVRENIQYF
NA,NA,TRBV5-1,TRBJ1-1,TGCGCCAGCAGCTTGTCCGGGGGCAAGCCTGAAGCTTTCTTT,CASSLSGGKPEAFF
NA,NA,TRBV7-9,TRBJ1-4,TGTGCCAGCAGCTTAGCCAGACAGGCGGTAGGGGAAAAACTGTTTTTT,CASSLARQAVGEKLFF
NA,TRBD1,TRBV2,TRBJ1-2,TGTGCCAGCAGGATAGGGACAGGCGCTAACTATGGCTACACCTTC,CASRIGTGANYGYTF
NA,NA,TRBV5-5,TRBJ1-1,TGTGCCAGCCAGAGGCAGGGGATGACCATGAACACTGAAGCTTTCTTT,CASQRQGMTMNTEAFF
few,NA,TRBV28,TRBJ2-7,TGTGCCAGCAGTCCCCAACCCCCTGGGAGCTCCTACGAGCAGTACTTC,CASSPQPPGSSYEQYF
NA,TRBD1,TRBV29-1,TRBJ2-7,TGCAGCGTCCTGGGAGGGGACAGGGAACTCTACGAGCAGTACTTC,CSVLGGDRELYEQYF
NA,NA,TRBV5-1,TRBJ2-1,TGCGCCAGCAGCTTGTTTGGGCGCCCCGGCCCCAATGAGCAGTTCTTC,CASSLFGRPGPNEQFF
NA,NA,TRBV27,TRBJ2-1,TGTGCCAGCTGTAAATTGATAAGCAGTCCCTTCTACAATGAGCAGTTCTTC,CASCKLISSPFYNEQFF
NA,NA,TRBV7-3,TRBJ2-1,TGTGCCAGCAGCTTATTGGTGGGCGGGTCCTACAATGAGCAGTTCTTC,CASSLLVGGSYNEQFF
NA,NA,TRBV7-8,TRBJ2-2,TGTGCCAGCAGCTTAGCCGCAGGGCGCACCGGGGAGCTGTTTTTT,CASSLAAGRTGELFF
NA,TRBD1,TRBV7-9,TRBJ2-7,TGTGCCAGCAGCTTAGAAGGGGACAGGGGCTTTAAGCAGTACTTC,CASSLEGDRGFKQYF
NA,TRBD2,TRBV5-6,TRBJ2-7,TGTGCCAGCAGCTCACTACTCGGACTAGCGGGAGTAGTCAGCTACGAGCAGTACTTC,CASSSLLGLAGVVSYEQYF
NA,NA,TRBV28,TRBJ2-5,TGTGCCAGCAGTTCCCCAGGGTTCCAAGAGACCCAGTACTTC,CASSSPGFQETQYF
NA,TRBD1,TRBV4-2,TRBJ1-4,TGTGCCAGCAGCCAAGATCTCGGGACAGGCCGGGAAAAACTGTTTTTT,CASSQDLGTGREKLFF
NA,TRBD1,TRBV29-1,TRBJ1-4,TGCAGCGTCGCCCAGGACAGGGCCATCCCCGAAAAACTGTTTTTT,CSVAQDRAIPEKLFF
NA,TRBD1,TRBV28,TRBJ2-7,TGTGCCAGCAGGCAAGACAGGGTAGGAAACGAGCAGTACTTC,CASRQDRVGNEQYF
NA,NA,TRBV11-2,TRBJ2-1,TGTGCCAGCAGCCGGGGGACAGCCTACAATGAGCAGTTCTTC,CASSRGTAYNEQFF
NA,NA,TRBV29-1,TRBJ2-7,TGCAGCGTTGTTAGACTGGGGTCCCCCTACGAGCAGTACTTC,CSVVRLGSPYEQYF
NA,NA,TRBV27,TRBJ2-7,TGTGCCAGCACTTATTCGGGCTCCCAGACCTACGAGCAGTACTTC,CASTYSGSQTYEQYF
NA,TRBD2,TRBV13,TRBJ2-1,TGTGCCAGCAGCTTACCGGGACTAGCGTCCTACAATGAGCAGTTCTTC,CASSLPGLASYNEQFF
NA,NA,TRBV10-1,TRBJ1-2,TGCGCCAGCAGTTCCCCCGGGGTTTGTGGCTACACCTTC,CASSSPGVCGYTF
NA,NA,TRBV4-1,TRBJ1-2,TGCGCCAGCAGCCCGCGGGGGATTGGGGGCTATGGCTACACCTTC,CASSPRGIGGYGYTF
few,NA,TRBV9,TRBJ1-2,TGTGCCAGCAGCGAAGACACGATTAACTATGGCTACACCTTC,CASSEDTINYGYTF
NA,NA,TRBV9,TRBJ2-3,TGTGCCAGCAGCCCCCTAGCAGATACGCAGTATTTT,CASSPLADTQYF
NA,NA,TRBV6-5,TRBJ2-2,TGTGCCAGCAGTGTTGCGCGGAACACCGGGGAGCTGTTTTTT,CASSVARNTGELFF
NA,NA,TRBV5-6,TRBJ1-5,TGTGCCAGCAGCTCGGAATGGGAGCCCCAGCATTTT,CASSSEWEPQHF
NA,TRBD2,TRBV28,TRBJ2-3,TGTGCCAGCAGTTTTCAACTAGCGGGAGCCTCAAGCACAGATACGCAGTATTTT,CASSFQLAGASSTDTQYF
NA,TRBD2,TRBV27,TRBJ2-3,TGTGCCAGCAGTGAGACTAGCGGGAGGTCAGATACGCAGTATTTT,CASSETSGRSDTQYF
NA,TRBD1,TRBV9,TRBJ1-2,TGTGCCAGCAGCTCCGGGACAGGGGTCTATGGCTACACCTTC,CASSSGTGVYGYTF
NA,TRBD1,TRBV5-4,TRBJ1-4,TGTGCCAGCAGCACTACCGGGACAGGGCCCGAAAAACTGTTTTTT,CASSTTGTGPEKLFF
NA,NA,TRBV29-1,TRBJ1-2,TGCAGCGGTCAGAGCCTCGTCTATGGCTACACCTTC,CSGQSLVYGYTF
NA,NA,TRBV6-6,TRBJ1-2,TGTGCCAGCAGTTACTCGAGTGGGGGGCGTAGCTATGGCTACACCTTC,CASSYSSGGRSYGYTF
once,TRBD1,TRBV9,TRBJ2-1,TGTGCCAGCAGCGTAGCGGGGACAGCACCTGCCAATGAGCAGTTCTTC,CASSVAGTAPANEQFF